This T cell receptor (beta chain) came from a study of cytomegalovirus exposure and HLA in healthy donors. Study-wide results and caveats: Looking again later, the authors saw that most CMV-associated TCR beta chains seemed HLA-restricted. V- and J-gene trimming in TCR beta was tied to a missense DCLRE1C variant by an analysis performed later. Later analysis showed TCR association rates varying by HLA locus, highest for DRB1 and lowest for HLA-C. Across all donors, roughly uniform sequencing depth was an assumption of the presence/absence analyses.

Comments on this clone: The target antigen is unknown.

A multiplex PCR was run with 60 Vbeta primers and 13 Jbeta primers. Generated by immunoSEQ multiplex PCR, the TCRdb table keeps only in-frame clones and is missing some. Among 100,000 to 150,000 clones listed, approximately 80% were seen once. This TCR derives from a man aged 45-65 years in good health and CMV-seronegative. Sample: PBMCs.

Here the CDR3 reads CASSLAGKATDTQYF. For the CDR3, the DNA is TGCGCCAGCAGCTTGGCGGGAAAAGCGACAGATACGCAGTATTTT. The V and J genes are TRBV5-1 and TRBJ2-3; possibly TRBD2 for D (5 bases). The CDR3 contains 15 residues. The V end was cut by 0 bases, the J end by 3 bases, with 11 bases between. Germline V gene lookup returns CDR1 SGHRS and CDR2 YFSETQ.